The source of this TCR beta chain is a study of metastatic and nonmetastatic thyroid tumors. Looking at the study overall: Repertoire data that came from the blood and tumor or nodule tissue of malignant and benign thyroid patients were compared. Notes on the study in general: Reportedly, malignant thyroid tumors had significantly higher TCR beta diversity than benign nodules, in blood and tumor.

Prior to thyroid surgery, none of the patients had received any treatment. This clone came up a few times. Its matching antigen is unknown. Original handling: A distant-metastasis classifier for papillary thyroid cancer was built using CDR3 differences across clinicopathological groups. MiXCR re-clonotyped the PCR reads for TCRdb. Clone size and V and J calls follow TCRdb, not the original study. The sample lists about 18,000 clones, under 30% seen once, with around 27% in the top ten. With V trimmed by 6 bases and J by 6 bases, 7 bases remained unmatched. Looked up from germline, CDR1 is LNHDA and CDR2 is SQIVND (reference sequence). There are 13 residues in the CDR3.

The V and J genes are TRBV19 and TRBJ1-1, with 7 bases that match TRBD1. The receptor's source is a male donor with papillary thyroid cancer or a benign thyroid nodule (not recorded which). Some clones in this sample may be carry-over from other donors' samples. The sequenced sample was tumor tissue. Here the CDR3 reads CASRDRMGAEAFF. The CDR3 DNA is TGTGCCAGTAGGGACAGGATGGGGGCTGAAGCTTTCTTT.